The 30 T cell receptor beta chains below come from one sample, sequenced in a study of regulatory T cells in long-lasting Graves disease. Building of the TCR beta libraries involved iRepertoire HTBI primers and Arm-PCR of CDR3 regions. TCRdb re-analysed the multiplex PCR reads in MiXCR, keeping a single row per CDR3 protein. The sample has roughly 420,000 distinct CDR3 sequences, roughly 17% seen once. Described time point: newly diagnosed GD, antithyroid drugs for less than 3 months. Isolated PBMC RNA provided the starting material for the TCR library. In addition, the sample was reused for a study of T cells in Graves' hyperthyroidism and ophthalmopathy.

The sequencing used peripheral blood mononuclear cells (PBMCs), collected at new diagnosis, from a patient treated with antithyroid drugs. The source of these receptors is a woman under 30 with Graves disease.

This clonotype occurred many times. V usage is TRBV12-3 or TRBV12-4 and J usage is TRBJ2-2; possibly TRBD2 for D (5 bases). The CDR3 spans 12 residues. V lost 7 bases to trimming and J lost 4 bases, with 7 bases between them. The CDR3 sequence is CASTGSTGELFF. CDR3 in DNA: TGTGCCAGCACGGGGAGCACCGGGGAGCTGTTTTTT.

At least ten counts were recorded for this clonotype. The chain couples TRBV20-1 to TRBJ2-7; tentatively, D is TRBD1 (6 bases). The V gene's germline CDR1 is DFQATT and CDR2 SNEGSKA (reference sequence). The CDR3 is made up of 14 amino acids. With 6 bases removed from V and 2 bases from J, the gap between germline ends came to 17 bases. The CDR3 loop is CSARTANLPYEQYF. The CDR3 DNA is TGCAGTGCGCGGACAGCCAACCTCCCCTACGAGCAGTACTTC.

This clonotype was recorded at least ten times. This chain links TRBV29-1 with TRBJ2-7; 10 bases fit TRBD2. With 2 bases clipped from V and 2 bases from J, the junction kept 6 bases outside the gene matches. This CDR3 is 15 amino acids long. CDR1 and CDR2 (germline): SQVTM, ANQGSEA. CDR3 in amino acids: CSVELAGGHPYEQYF. CDR3 nucleotide sequence: TGCAGCGTTGAATTAGCGGGAGGTCACCCCTACGAGCAGTACTTC.

About this clonotype itself: Given a much more abundant clone one base away, this may be a read error. The rearrangement links TRBV10-3 to TRBJ2-3; 8 nucleotides agree with TRBD2. This CDR3 is built from 14 residues. CDR1 and CDR2 (germline): ENHRY, SYGVKD. With 4 bases clipped from V and 0 bases from J, the junction kept 0 bases outside the gene matches. The CDR3 loop reads CAISASGSTDTQYF. In DNA, the CDR3 is TGTGCCATCAGTGCTAGCGGGAGCACAGATACGCAGTATTTT.

This clonotype was detected ten times or more. The chain employs TRBV28 and TRBJ1-3; D is unresolved. The CDR3 is 15 residues long. Germline V lookup: CDR1 MDHEN, CDR2 SYDVKM. V was pared by 3 bases and J by 0 bases, with 9 bases between. CDR3: CASSFSGSSGNTIYF. The CDR3 DNA reads as TGTGCCAGCAGTTTCTCCGGGAGCTCTGGAAACACCATATATTTT.

This clonotype was detected a few times. A single base separates this from a much larger clone, so it may be a read error. V and J are TRBV11-2 and TRBJ2-1, with 7 bases aligning to TRBD2. Germline CDR1 and CDR2: SGHAT and FQNNGV. This CDR3 has 14 amino acids. With V trimmed by 1 base and J by 6 bases, 3 bases remained unmatched. Here the CDR3 DNA reads TGTGCCAGCAGCTTAGGGGGGACTACCAATGAGCAGTTCTTC. Residues: CASSLGGTTNEQFF. The full variable domain, rest sourced from reference TRBV11-2 and TRBJ2-1, is EAGVAQSPRYKIIEKRQSVAFWCNPISGHATLYWYQQILGQGPKLLIQFQNNGVVDDSQLPKDRFSAERLKGVDSTLKIQPAKLEDSAVYLCASSLGGTTNEQFFGPGTRLTVL.

This clonotype came up many times. The rearrangement joins TRBV20-1 to TRBJ2-7; the D is unclear. The CDR3 totals 14 residues. Trimming shortened V by 3 bases and J by 4 bases, and 16 bases separated the two germline ends. Germline loops: CDR1 DFQATT, CDR2 SNEGSKA (reference sequence). The CDR3 nucleotides are TGCAGTGCTAGCCCTGCCCAGGCGGAGTACGAGCAGTACTTC. Protein: CSASPAQAEYEQYF.

This clonotype was seen more than once but under ten times. This sequence joins TRBV28 and TRBJ1-2; 11 bases are a match to TRBD1. There are 15 residues in the CDR3. V was pared by 3 bases and J by 10 bases, with 10 bases of the junction left unmatched. From germline, CDR1 is MDHEN and CDR2 SYDVKM. The chain's CDR3 is CASSFGTGGVALYTF. The CDR3 nucleotides are TGTGCCAGCAGTTTCGGGACAGGGGGTGTGGCGCTCTACACCTTC.

This clonotype has ten or more counts. The genes are TRBV7-6 and TRBJ2-5, with TRBD2 matching 8 bases. The CDR3 loop spans 15 amino acids. In germline, CDR1 is SGHVS, CDR2 FNYEAQ. The V gene end was trimmed by 5 bases and the J gene end by 4 bases; junction bases not matched to a gene: 9. This CDR3 is CASSPIAGTVETQYF. CDR3 bases: TGTGCCAGCAGCCCGATAGCGGGAACGGTAGAGACCCAGTACTTC.

This clonotype was detected a few times. This chain links TRBV6-9 with TRBJ2-1, with TRBD2 identical over 12 bases. The CDR3 covers 16 residues. Unmatched junction bases numbered 11, after V lost 4 bases and J lost 10 bases. The germline V gene has CDR1 MNHGY and CDR2 SVAAGI. DNA for the CDR3: TGTGCCAGCAGTTCGGCGCTAGCGGGAGGGCCAGGGGAGCAGTTCTTC. Protein: CASSSALAGGPGEQFF.

This clonotype was recorded at least ten times. The chain carries TRBV12-3 or TRBV12-4 and TRBJ2-5; D perhaps matches TRBD2 (6 bases). With 4 bases removed from V and 1 base from J, the gap between germline ends came to 22 bases. This CDR3 spans 18 amino acids. Here the CDR3 DNA reads TGTGCCAGCAGTTATCATCCCCCCCTGCGGGAACTCCAAGAGACCCAGTACTTC. Translation: CASSYHPPLRELQETQYF.

This clonotype appeared many times. The chain has TRBV28 and TRBJ2-1; 8 positions agree with TRBD2. Losses at the gene ends were 8 bases for V and 10 bases for J; bases not matched to a gene: 16. CDR3 length: 15 residues. The germline gives CDR1 MDHEN, CDR2 SYDVKM. The CDR3 protein is CASRPRASGLAEQFF. As DNA, the CDR3 is TGTGCCAGCCGACCCCGGGCTAGCGGACTAGCAGAGCAGTTCTTC.

Many counts were recorded for this clonotype. The CDR3 DNA is TGTGCCAGCAGTTTCTCCCGCAACGACGGGGAGCTGTTTTTT. It is translated as CASSFSRNDGELFF. The J gene is TRBJ2-2, the V gene TRBV28; no clear D. The CDR3 spans 14 residues. Trimming cost V 3 bases and J 7 bases, with 12 bases left between them. The germline V gene encodes CDR1 MDHEN and CDR2 SYDVKM.

This chain joins TRBV6-9 and TRBJ2-2; D not certain. V was pared by 4 bases and J by 3 bases, with 6 bases between. Germline lookup yields CDR1 MNHGY and CDR2 SVAAGI. The CDR3 is 13 amino acids. The CDR3 region has the DNA TGTGCCAGCAGTTCCGGATACACCGGGGAGCTGTTTTTT. This translates into CASSSGYTGELFF.

This clonotype was detected ten times or more. The gene calls are TRBV30 and TRBJ1-5; D is ambiguous. The CDR3 is 15 amino acids. V lost 2 bases to trimming and J lost 4 bases, with 15 bases between them. The germline V gene encodes CDR1 GTSNPN and CDR2 SVGIG (reference sequence). The chain's CDR3 is CAWSRSGTSNQPQHF. CDR3 coding DNA: TGTGCCTGGAGTAGATCGGGTACCTCAAATCAGCCCCAGCATTTT.

This sequence joins TRBV18 and TRBJ1-5; D ambiguous. The CDR3 is 13 residues long. V was shortened by 3 bases and J by 4 bases, with 7 bases between the two germline ends. Looked up from germline, CDR1 is KGHSH and CDR2 is LQKENI. CDR3 sequence reads: CASSPKSNQPQHF. CDR3 DNA sequence: TGTGCCAGCTCACCCAAAAGTAATCAGCCCCAGCATTTT. Drawing the rest from reference TRBV18 and TRBJ1-5, the complete variable domain is NAGVMQNPRHLVRRRGQEARLRCSPMKGHSHVYWYRQLPEEGLKFMVYLQKENIIDESGMPKERFSAEFPKEGPSILRIQQVVRGDSAAYFCASSPKSNQPQHFGDGTRLSIL.

The J gene is TRBJ2-7, the V gene TRBV15; D remains unclear. Trimming pared 3 bases from V and 3 bases from J, leaving 12 bases between. The CDR3 is 14 amino acids. Per germline, CDR1 LNHNV and CDR2 YYDKDF (reference sequence). DNA for the CDR3: TGTGCCACCAGCAGCCGGCCCCTGGGCTACGAGCAGTACTTC. Protein product: CATSSRPLGYEQYF.

In its sample, this clonotype was seen many times. The chain is built from TRBV11-1 and TRBJ2-3; the D gene is possibly TRBD2 (6 bases). V was cut by 5 bases and J by 2 bases, with 14 bases left in between. This CDR3 region has 15 residues. The germline V gene has CDR1 SGHAT and CDR2 FQDESV (reference sequence). The CDR3 DNA follows: TGTGCCAGCAGCCGTGCCGGGACTTTCACAGATACGCAGTATTTT. Translated, it gives CASSRAGTFTDTQYF.

Many counts were recorded for this clonotype. The chain links TRBV29-1 to TRBJ1-1; perhaps TRBD1 as D (5 bases). The V gene lost 3 bases and the J gene lost 7 bases, with 9 bases spanning the gap. The CDR3 has 11 residues. Germline lookup yields CDR1 SQVTM and CDR2 ANQGSEA. CDR3 residues: CSVDVGVEAFF. The CDR3 DNA sequence: TGCAGCGTTGACGTGGGGGTTGAAGCTTTCTTT.

The chain combines TRBV6-5 with TRBJ2-2; 8 nucleotides agree with TRBD1. V lost 0 bases to trimming and J lost 6 bases; unmatched junction nucleotides: 6. The germline CDR1 and CDR2 sequences are MNHEY and SVGAGI. CDR3 length equals 16 residues. Here the CDR3 reads CASSYSRTGRPGELFF. In DNA, the CDR3 is TGTGCCAGCAGTTACTCCAGGACAGGGCGCCCCGGGGAGCTGTTTTTT.

The V and J genes are TRBV20-1 and TRBJ2-2; D is unclear. With 0 bases removed from V and 0 bases from J, the gap between germline ends came to 8 bases. This CDR3 is built from 15 residues. Germline CDR1 DFQATT, CDR2 SNEGSKA (reference sequence). As DNA, the CDR3 is TGCAGTGCTAGAGATAACAGCGCGAACACCGGGGAGCTGTTTTTT. Translated: CSARDNSANTGELFF.

The genes are TRBV9 and TRBJ2-2; 7 bases are shared with TRBD2. The germline V gene has CDR1 SGDLS and CDR2 YYNGEE. The CDR3 loop spans 16 amino acids. V shed 0 bases, J shed 6 bases, and the junction held 8 bases outside the gene matches. The CDR3 protein is CASSVDDGRRAGELFF. CDR3 in DNA: TGTGCCAGCAGCGTAGATGACGGGAGGCGGGCCGGGGAGCTGTTTTTT.

The chain links TRBV7-2 to TRBJ1-5; 7 bases are shared with TRBD1. This CDR3 is 15 amino acids long. Germline V gene lookup returns CDR1 SGHTA and CDR2 FQGNSA. Trimming took 3 bases from V and 4 from J; bases not matched to a gene: 6. CDR3 bases: TGTGCCAGCAGCTTGACGGGACAGATAAATCAGCCCCAGCATTTT. Protein sequence: CASSLTGQINQPQHF.

In regard to this clonotype: A read error may explain this, as a much larger clone is one base away. The chain employs TRBV27 and TRBJ1-1, with D unresolved. The CDR3 has 15 residues. Germline V gene sequence: CDR1 MNHEY, CDR2 SMNVEV (reference sequence). The V gene lost 6 bases and the J gene lost 4 bases, with 18 bases spanning the gap. The CDR3 DNA reads as TGTGCCAGCAGCCAAGATCCTGGATCGAGCACTGAAGCTTTCTTT. This codes for CASSQDPGSSTEAFF.

This clonotype was detected only a few times. The chain couples TRBV20-1 to TRBJ2-7; D possibly corresponds to TRBD1 (6 bases). Germline-derived CDR1 and CDR2 are DFQATT and SNEGSKA (reference sequence). V lost 3 bases and J lost 7, with 16 bases in between. The CDR3 length is 13 residues. CDR3 in DNA: TGCAGTGCTAGTAAGGTCCAGGGGCGAGAGCAGTACTTC. Encoded protein: CSASKVQGREQYF.

This clonotype occurred many times. The chain recombines TRBV28 with TRBJ2-3; perhaps TRBD1 as D (5 bases). Germline V gene lookup returns CDR1 MDHEN and CDR2 SYDVKM. V was cut by 6 bases and J by 3 bases, with 10 bases left in between. The CDR3 length is 13 residues. The CDR3 sequence: CASSNPGTDTQYF. The CDR3 nucleotides are TGTGCCAGCAGCAACCCAGGGACAGATACGCAGTATTTT.

This sequence joins TRBV5-6 and TRBJ1-2, with D maybe TRBD1 (6 bases). V lost 10 bases, J lost 4 bases, and 17 bases lay in between. Germline V gives CDR1 SGHDT, CDR2 YYEEEE. The CDR3 runs 13 residues. The CDR3 DNA follows: TGTGCCTGGGCTACAGGGACAAGCTATGGCTACACCTTC. This encodes CAWATGTSYGYTF.

The table lists this clonotype with a count of one. With a much larger clone just one base away, this may be a read error. This rearrangement joins TRBV6-1 to TRBJ2-7; 8 bases map to TRBD1. Germline V gene sequence: CDR1 MNHNS, CDR2 SASEGT. This CDR3 spans 13 amino acids. CDR3 nucleotide sequence: TGTCCCAGCGGGCCAGGGGGCCGTGTCGAGCAGTACTTC. The encoded protein is CPSGPGGRVEQYF.

This clonotype came up many times. V and J are TRBV11-2 and TRBJ2-7, with TRBD2 matching 7 bases. J was trimmed by 7 bases and V by 5 bases; bases with no gene match: 11. Germline CDR1 SGHAT, CDR2 FQNNGV. The CDR3 is made up of 14 amino acids. The chain's CDR3 is CASSLPAGVEEQYF. CDR3 DNA: TGTGCCAGCAGCCTACCTGCGGGAGTTGAAGAGCAGTACTTC.

This clonotype appeared many times. The chain uses TRBV3-1 and TRBJ2-7; 10 bases match TRBD2. CDR1 is LGHDT and CDR2 is YNNKEL in the germline V gene (reference sequence). V lost 0 bases, J lost 7 bases, and 9 bases stayed unmatched. CDR3 length: 16 residues. The chain's CDR3 is CASSQEPSGRAEEQYF. The CDR3 DNA is TGTGCCAGCAGCCAAGAACCCAGCGGGAGGGCCGAAGAGCAGTACTTC.